Following are 29 T cell receptor beta chains from one sample sequenced in a study of radiotherapy plus CTLA-4 blockade in lung cancer. The method was immunoSEQ multiplex PCR; TCRdb's version includes in-frame clones alone and lacks a portion of them. The table includes 25,000 to 35,000 clones, around 73% detected once. Sequenced material: peripheral blood, taken from a patient treated with radiotherapy plus ipilimumab. Receptors originate from a human donor with non-small cell lung cancer who had stable disease on radiotherapy plus ipilimumab.

This chain links TRBV7-8 with TRBJ1-1; no clear D. Trimming removed 3 bases at V and 4 bases at J, with 6 bases between. The CDR3 totals 12 residues. From germline, CDR1 is SGHVS and CDR2 FQNEAQ. CDR3 region: CASSFTSTEAFF. The CDR3 DNA sequence: TGTGCCAGCAGCTTTACCTCCACTGAAGCTTTCTTT. Together with reference TRBV7-8 and TRBJ1-1, the CDR3 gives the full variable domain: GAGVSQSPRYKVAKRGQDVALRCDPISGHVSLFWYQQALGQGPEFLTYFQNEAQLDKSGLPSDRFFAERPEGSVSTLKIQRTQQEDSAVYLCASSFTSTEAFFGQGTRLTVV.

About this clone itself: At one of its ends the junction is not consistent with the germline gene, which may arise from a read error. V is TRBV25-1 and J is TRBJ1-5; the match to TRBD1 covers 7 bases. In germline, CDR1 is MGHDK, CDR2 SYGVNS. This CDR3 region has 16 residues. CDR3 DNA sequence: TGTGCCAGCAGTGAAGCACAGGGGCGAGGCAATCAGCCCCAGCGTTTT. This codes for CASSEAQGRGNQPQRF.

This sequence joins TRBV9 and TRBJ2-3, with D perhaps matching TRBD1 (6 bases). The CDR3 length is 14 residues. V was cut by 2 bases and J by 4 bases, with 11 bases left in between. CDR1 and CDR2 from the germline V gene are SGDLS and YYNGEE. CDR3: CASSVFQGSDTQYF. The CDR3 DNA follows: TGTGCCAGCAGCGTCTTCCAGGGGTCAGATACGCAGTATTTT.

The chain carries TRBV6-6 and TRBJ2-5; 9 bases match TRBD1. With 4 bases clipped from V and 4 bases from J, the junction kept 7 bases outside the gene matches. The CDR3 runs to 15 residues. CDR1 MNHNY and CDR2 SVGAGI come from the germline V gene (reference sequence). The CDR3 region has the DNA TGTGCCAGCAGTTCGTCCGGGACAGGGCTAGAGACCCAGTACTTC. This sequence encodes CASSSSGTGLETQYF.

The rearrangement links TRBV6-5 to TRBJ2-5, with a tentative D call TRBD1 (6 bases). CDR1 is MNHEY and CDR2 is SVGAGI in the germline V gene. The CDR3 extends over 13 amino acids. V was trimmed by 8 bases and J by 5 bases, leaving 15 bases between them. This chain's CDR3 is CASRDTGTETQYF. In nucleotides, the CDR3 is TGTGCCAGCCGGGACACCGGAACGGAGACCCAGTACTTC.

This clone was observed once. J is TRBJ1-5 and V is TRBV13; D is unresolved. The length of the CDR3 is 15 residues. V was clipped by 8 bases and J by 1 base, with 15 bases between them. CDR1 and CDR2 from the germline V gene are PRHDT and FYEKMQ (reference sequence). The CDR3 protein is CASSAGRASNQPQHF. As DNA, the CDR3 is TGTGCCAGCTCCGCCGGCCGGGCAAGCAATCAGCCCCAGCATTTT.

The chain links TRBV7-2 to TRBJ1-3, with TRBD1 matching over 7 bases. CDR1 is SGHTA, CDR2 FQGNSA, per germline. The CDR3 totals 17 residues. The trim removed 5 bases at V and 3 bases at J, leaving 13 bases unmatched. CDR3 DNA sequence: TGTGCCAGCAGCCTCAACCCGACAGGGTTAGGTGGAAACACCATATATTTT. Translation gives CASSLNPTGLGGNTIYF.

This chain connects TRBV19 to TRBJ2-3, with TRBD1 matching over 8 bases. This CDR3 region has 14 residues. From germline, CDR1 is LNHDA and CDR2 SQIVND (reference sequence). V dropped 8 bases and J dropped 4; count of bases not matched to a gene: 8. The CDR3 protein is CASQDRAKADTQYF. In DNA, the CDR3 is TGTGCCAGTCAGGACAGGGCGAAGGCAGATACGCAGTATTTT.

The chain employs TRBV18 and TRBJ2-3, with D unclear. The CDR3 is made up of 15 amino acids. Germline-derived CDR1 and CDR2 are KGHSH and LQKENI. Trimming pared 0 bases from V and 2 bases from J, leaving 9 bases between. CDR3 sequence reads: CASSPPNSPTDTQYF. CDR3 coding DNA: TGTGCCAGCTCACCACCCAATAGTCCCACAGATACGCAGTATTTT.

The V and J genes are TRBV7-6 and TRBJ2-3, with 9 bases lining up with TRBD1. CDR1 is SGHVS and CDR2 is FNYEAQ in the germline V gene. The J segment lost 2 bases and the V segment lost 1 base, leaving 7 bases of the junction unmatched. CDR3 size: 17 residues. CDR3 nucleotides: TGTGCCAGCAGCTTAGGAAGTGGGACAGGGTCCACAGATACGCAGTATTTT. Translated, it gives CASSLGSGTGSTDTQYF.

The chain is built from TRBV11-2 and TRBJ2-3, with 14 nucleotides matching TRBD2. Trimming at V came to 1 base and at J to 6 bases, leaving 6 bases not matched to a gene. Germline values: CDR1 SGHAT, CDR2 FQNNGV. The CDR3 has 17 amino acids. The DNA for the CDR3 is TGTGCCAGCAGCTTAGGACTAGCGGGGGGGCCCGAGGATACGCAGTATTTT. Translation: CASSLGLAGGPEDTQYF.

The chain uses TRBV4-1 and TRBJ1-5; a weak D match, TRBD1 (5 bases). The germline V gene has CDR1 MGHRA and CDR2 YSYEKL. V lost 0 bases and J lost 0, with 18 bases in between. The CDR3 contains 19 residues. CDR3 region: CASSQDLGANRFSNQPQHF. The DNA for the CDR3 is TGCGCCAGCAGCCAAGATCTAGGGGCAAACAGATTTAGCAATCAGCCCCAGCATTTT.

This clone was detected only a few times. V and J are TRBV2 and TRBJ1-1; D unresolved. CDR3 size: 12 residues. Trimming removed 5 bases from V and 4 bases from J, with 8 bases in between. CDR1 SNHLY and CDR2 FYNNEI come from the germline V gene. The CDR3 reads CASSRGITEAFF. DNA of the CDR3: TGTGCCAGCAGTAGAGGGATCACTGAAGCTTTCTTT.

The rearrangement joins TRBV5-6 to TRBJ1-1; D is possibly TRBD1 (5 bases). Trimming took off 0 bases at V and 4 bases at J, with 22 bases between the two ends. The CDR3 sequence is 18 residues long. CDR1 and CDR2 from the germline V gene are SGHDT and YYEEEE. CDR3 DNA sequence: TGTGCCAGCAGCTTGGATGCTGGGACTCCTCAGGAGGGCACTGAAGCTTTCTTT. Its translation is CASSLDAGTPQEGTEAFF.

V and J are TRBV6-5 and TRBJ1-5; perhaps TRBD1 as D (6 bases). V lost 5 bases and J 7 bases, leaving 15 bases between the germline ends. The CDR3 length is 14 residues. The germline V gene has CDR1 MNHEY and CDR2 SVGAGI. In DNA, the CDR3 is TGTGCCAGCAGTAAGACAGGAGGGGGACAGCCCCAGCATTTT. Translated, it gives CASSKTGGGQPQHF.

V usage is TRBV30 and J usage is TRBJ1-2; no clear D gene. Trimming pared 3 bases from V and 8 bases from J, leaving 10 bases between. The CDR3 runs to 11 residues. Germline CDR1 is GTSNPN and CDR2 is SVGIG (reference sequence). The CDR3 loop is CAWRILGGYTF. For the CDR3, the DNA is TGTGCCTGGAGGATACTGGGGGGCTACACCTTC.

This chain uses TRBV13 with TRBJ2-1; D possibly corresponds to TRBD1 (6 bases). Germline CDR1 and CDR2: PRHDT and FYEKMQ (reference sequence). This CDR3 is 14 amino acids long. V was shortened by 5 bases and J by 7 bases, with 15 bases between the two germline ends. In DNA, the CDR3 is TGTGCCAGCAGCCTAGTGGGGGCCCTAAATGAGCAGTTCTTC. Protein sequence: CASSLVGALNEQFF.

This clone was observed once. The rearrangement joins TRBV25-1 to TRBJ2-3; perhaps TRBD2 as D (6 bases). V lost 3 bases, J lost 2 bases, and 9 bases lay in between. Germline lookup yields CDR1 MGHDK and CDR2 SYGVNS. CDR3 length equals 14 residues. The CDR3, as DNA: TGTGCCAGCAGTGAGGGGGGAAACACAGATACGCAGTATTTT. Its protein is CASSEGGNTDTQYF.

Judged by abundance, this clone is medium-sized. This sequence joins TRBV28 and TRBJ1-3, with TRBD1 identical over 9 bases. The CDR3 is 15 residues long. Germline trimming cut 8 bases from V and 4 bases from J; bases unmatched to any gene: 9. Germline assignment: CDR1 MDHEN and CDR2 SYDVKM. The CDR3 bases are TGTGCCAGCCGATATTCCGGACAGGGGGGAAACACCATATATTTT. Encoded protein: CASRYSGQGGNTIYF.

This clone was counted only a few times. J is TRBJ1-2 and V is TRBV6-1; no clear D gene. There are 14 residues in the CDR3. Germline V gene sequence: CDR1 MNHNS, CDR2 SASEGT. Between the trimmed V and J ends, which lost 7 bases and 0 bases, there was a span of 12 bases. CDR3 in amino acids: CASMILSPNYGYTF. In DNA, the CDR3 is TGTGCCAGCATGATCCTGAGCCCTAACTATGGCTACACCTTC.

CDR3 sequence: CASRGVNTEAFF. The CDR3 nucleotides are TGTGCCAGCCGAGGGGTGAACACTGAAGCTTTCTTT. V gene TRBV13 combines with J gene TRBJ1-1, with D possibly TRBD1 on 5 matching bases. The ends were cut back, 8 bases at V and 0 bases at J, with 7 bases in the middle. The germline gives CDR1 PRHDT, CDR2 FYEKMQ (reference sequence). This CDR3 contains 12 residues.

The V and J genes are TRBV13 and TRBJ2-3; the D gene is possibly TRBD2 (5 bases). The CDR3 consists of 12 residues. Deletions cut 3 bases from V and 4 bases from J, with 5 bases between. Per the germline V gene, CDR1 is PRHDT and CDR2 is FYEKMQ (reference sequence). The DNA for the CDR3 is TGTGCCAGCAGCTTCGGGGCAGATACGCAGTATTTT. Translated: CASSFGADTQYF.

This clone was recorded only once. This same CDR3 is encoded by further DNA sequences in the sample. The chain is built from TRBV6-1 and TRBJ1-6, with D unresolved. Trimming stripped 4 bases from V and 0 bases from J, with 4 bases between. CDR1 and CDR2 from the germline V gene are MNHNS and SASEGT. CDR3 length equals 14 residues. The CDR3 loop is CASSGRSYNSPLHF. DNA for the CDR3: TGTGCCAGCAGTGGTCGCTCCTATAATTCACCCCTCCACTTT.

DNA for the CDR3: TGTGCCAGTAGTATAATGCTGGGACAGGGAGCCTACGAGCAGTACTTC. The encoded protein is CASSIMLGQGAYEQYF. This chain uses TRBV19 with TRBJ2-7; TRBD1 aligns across 9 bases. The J segment lost 2 bases and the V segment lost 2 bases, leaving 7 bases of the junction unmatched. Germline values: CDR1 LNHDA, CDR2 SQIVND (reference sequence). The CDR3 has 16 amino acids.

This chain joins TRBV7-9 and TRBJ2-5, with D maybe TRBD1 (6 bases). Trimming removed 3 bases at V and 0 bases at J, with 11 bases between. The length of the CDR3 is 15 residues. CDR1 is SEHNR and CDR2 is FQNEAQ in the germline V gene (reference sequence). The CDR3: CASSFLTGHQETQYF. CDR3 in DNA: TGTGCCAGCAGCTTCCTCACAGGGCACCAAGAGACCCAGTACTTC.

In its sample, this clone was seen once. The chain employs TRBV19 and TRBJ1-5; D remains ambiguous. The germline gives CDR1 LNHDA, CDR2 SQIVND (reference sequence). This CDR3 spans 14 amino acids. Trimming took 5 bases from V and 0 from J, leaving 8 bases between them. The CDR3, as DNA: TGTGCCAGTAGTTCTCGGACTAGCAATCAGCCCCAGCATTTT. It translates to CASSSRTSNQPQHF.

The V gene is TRBV19, the J gene TRBJ1-2; 8 bases agree with TRBD1. The ends lost 6 bases at V and 4 bases at J; junction bases unmatched: 13. Germline V lookup: CDR1 LNHDA, CDR2 SQIVND (reference sequence). The CDR3 covers 16 residues. The CDR3: CASSPPWTGKSYGYTF. The CDR3 region has the DNA TGTGCCAGTAGCCCCCCTTGGACAGGGAAGAGCTATGGCTACACCTTC.

This chain uses TRBV10-2 with TRBJ2-3; D gene uncertain. CDR3 length: 15 residues. Germline V lookup: CDR1 WSHSY, CDR2 SAAADI. Trimming took 2 bases from V and 1 from J, leaving 10 bases between them. This chain's CDR3 is CASSEAVHGTDTQYF. The CDR3 region has the DNA TGCGCCAGCAGTGAGGCCGTACACGGCACAGATACGCAGTATTTT.

This clone has only a few counts. The chain uses TRBV7-2 and TRBJ1-6, with 8 bases identical to TRBD1. V was pared by 2 bases and J by 17 bases, with 14 bases of the junction left unmatched. Germline V gene sequence: CDR1 SGHTA, CDR2 FQGNSA. This CDR3 is built from 15 residues. CDR3 protein: CASSLSRGQVGSVHF. The CDR3 region has the DNA TGTGCCAGCAGCTTAAGTAGGGGACAGGTGGGATCGGTCCACTTT.